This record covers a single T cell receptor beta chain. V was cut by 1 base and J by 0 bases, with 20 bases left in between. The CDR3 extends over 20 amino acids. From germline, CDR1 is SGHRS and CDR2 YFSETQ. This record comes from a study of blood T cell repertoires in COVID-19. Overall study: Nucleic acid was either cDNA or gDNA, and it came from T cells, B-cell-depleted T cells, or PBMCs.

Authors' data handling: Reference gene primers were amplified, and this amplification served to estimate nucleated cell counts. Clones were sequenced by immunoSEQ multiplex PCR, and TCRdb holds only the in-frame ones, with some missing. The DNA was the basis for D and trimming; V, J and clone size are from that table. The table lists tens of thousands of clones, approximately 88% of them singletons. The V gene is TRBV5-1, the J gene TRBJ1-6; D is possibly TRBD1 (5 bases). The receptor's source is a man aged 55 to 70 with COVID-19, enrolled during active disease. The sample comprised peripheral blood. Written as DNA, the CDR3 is TGCGCCAGCAGCTTGTCGAGGTTGGGAACAGGAAGCTCCTATAATTCACCCCTCCACTTT. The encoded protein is CASSLSRLGTGSSYNSPLHF.